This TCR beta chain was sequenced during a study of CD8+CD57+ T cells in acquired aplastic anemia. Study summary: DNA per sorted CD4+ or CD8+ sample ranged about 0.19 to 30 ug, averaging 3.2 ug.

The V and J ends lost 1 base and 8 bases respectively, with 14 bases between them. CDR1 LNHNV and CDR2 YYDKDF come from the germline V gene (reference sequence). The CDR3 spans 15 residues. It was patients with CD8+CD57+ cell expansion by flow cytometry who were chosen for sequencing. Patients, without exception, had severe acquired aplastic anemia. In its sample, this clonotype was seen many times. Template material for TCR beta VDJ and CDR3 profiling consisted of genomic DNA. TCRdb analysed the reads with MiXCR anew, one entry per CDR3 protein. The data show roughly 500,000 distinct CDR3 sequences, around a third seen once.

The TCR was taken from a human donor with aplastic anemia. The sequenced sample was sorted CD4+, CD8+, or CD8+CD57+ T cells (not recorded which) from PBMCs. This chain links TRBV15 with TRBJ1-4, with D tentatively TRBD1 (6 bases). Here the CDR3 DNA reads TGTGCCACCAGCAGAGTCGGAGGGCAGGGGGAAAAACTGTTTTTT. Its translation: CATSRVGGQGEKLFF.